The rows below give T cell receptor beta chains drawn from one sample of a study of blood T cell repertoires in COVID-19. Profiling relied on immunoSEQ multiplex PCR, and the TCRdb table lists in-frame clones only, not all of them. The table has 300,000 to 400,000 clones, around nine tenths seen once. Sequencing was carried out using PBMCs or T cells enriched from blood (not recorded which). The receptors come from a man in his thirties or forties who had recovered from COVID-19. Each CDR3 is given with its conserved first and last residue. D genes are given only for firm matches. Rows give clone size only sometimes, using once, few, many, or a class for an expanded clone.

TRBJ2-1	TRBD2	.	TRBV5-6	TGTGCCAGCAGCTTCCAGACTAGCGGGGCTTCCTACAATGAGCAGTTCTTC	CASSFQTSGASYNEQFF
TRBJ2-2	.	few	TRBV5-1	TGCGCCAGCAGCTTGGGACAGAACACCGGGGAGCTGTTTTTT	CASSLGQNTGELFF
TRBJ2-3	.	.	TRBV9	TGTGCCAGCGCCTCCCGAGGGGGAGATACGCAGTATTTT	CASASRGGDTQYF
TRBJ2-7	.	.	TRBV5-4	TGTGCCAGCAGCTTGGACAGGAAAACCTACGAGCAGTACTTC	CASSLDRKTYEQYF
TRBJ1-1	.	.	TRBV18	TGTGCCAGCTCACCCCTGGGCCCTATGAACACTGAAGCTTTCTTT	CASSPLGPMNTEAFF
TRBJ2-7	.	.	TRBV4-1	TGCGCCAGCAGCCAAGACAGGGTCTACGAGCAGTACTTC	CASSQDRVYEQYF
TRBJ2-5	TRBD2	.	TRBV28	TGTGCCAGCAGTCACGGGGGGGCCGAGACCCAGTACTTC	CASSHGGAETQYF
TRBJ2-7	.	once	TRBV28	TGTGCCAGCAGCCCTCCACAGGTTCCCTCCGAGCAGTACTTC	CASSPPQVPSEQYF
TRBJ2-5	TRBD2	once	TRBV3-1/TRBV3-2	TGTGCCAGCAGCCCGCCGAGAGCGGGGCTCCCTGGAGCGGAGACCCAGTACTTC	CASSPPRAGLPGAETQYF
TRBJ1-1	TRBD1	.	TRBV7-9	TGTGCCAGCAGAACAGGGGGTTCCAACACTGAAGCTTTCTTT	CASRTGGSNTEAFF
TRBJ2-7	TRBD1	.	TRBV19	TGTGCCAGTAGTTGGGGACAGGGACCCTCCTACGAGCAGTACTTC	CASSWGQGPSYEQYF
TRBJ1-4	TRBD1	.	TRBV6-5	TGTGCCAGCAGTTACGGACAGGGTGATGAAAAACTGTTTTTT	CASSYGQGDEKLFF
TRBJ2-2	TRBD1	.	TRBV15	TGTGCCACCAGCACCGACAGGGGGGCCGGGGAGCTGTTTTTT	CATSTDRGAGELFF
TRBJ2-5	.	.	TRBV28	TGTGCCAGCAGCAACAGTTACCCCCAAGAGACCCAGTACTTC	CASSNSYPQETQYF
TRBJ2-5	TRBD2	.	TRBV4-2	TGTGCCAGCAGCCTATTCTCCGGGACTAGACAGGAGACCCAGTACTTC	CASSLFSGTRQETQYF
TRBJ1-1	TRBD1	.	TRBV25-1	TGTGCCAGCAGTGAAACCCCACATTCACAGGGGAATAGCCCTGAAGCTTTCTTT	CASSETPHSQGNSPEAFF
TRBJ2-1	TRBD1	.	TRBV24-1	TGTGCCACCAGTGGGTACAGGGGGCATGGCAATGAGCAGTTCTTC	CATSGYRGHGNEQFF
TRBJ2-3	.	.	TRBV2	TGTGCCAGCAGGACGGGCAGGGGAGAAGATACGCAGTATTTT	CASRTGRGEDTQYF
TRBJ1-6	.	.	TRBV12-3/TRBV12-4	TGTGCCAGCAGTTTTCTCAATTCACCCCTCCACTTT	CASSFLNSPLHF
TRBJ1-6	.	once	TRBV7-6	TGTGCCAGCAGCTTAGGTCAGGGGCGCACAGCACCCCTCCACTTT	CASSLGQGRTAPLHF
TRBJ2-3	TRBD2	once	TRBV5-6	TGTGCCAGCAGCTGGACTAGCGGGGGGGGCACAGATACGCAGTATTTT	CASSWTSGGGTDTQYF
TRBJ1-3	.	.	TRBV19	TGTGCCAGTAGTAGGGCTGATTCCCGAAACACCATATATTTT	CASSRADSRNTIYF
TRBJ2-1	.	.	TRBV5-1	TGCGCCAGCAGCCCAGGACAGTTCTTGAACAATGAGCAGTTCTTC	CASSPGQFLNNEQFF
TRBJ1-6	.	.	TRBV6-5	TGTGCCAGCAGTTACTCGGGGGGGCATAATTCACCCCTCCACTTT	CASSYSGGHNSPLHF
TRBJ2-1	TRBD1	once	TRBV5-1	TGCGCCAGCAGCTTGCCGACAGGGGCGGGTATTGAGCAGTTCTTC	CASSLPTGAGIEQFF
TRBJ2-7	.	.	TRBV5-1	TGCGCCAGCAGCAAGGAGGACAGCAGGTTCTCCTACGAGCAGTACTTC	CASSKEDSRFSYEQYF
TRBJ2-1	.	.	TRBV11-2	TGTGCCAGCAGCTTAGAACACGGGGCCTACAATGAGCAGTTCTTC	CASSLEHGAYNEQFF
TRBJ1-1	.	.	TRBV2	TGTGCCAGCAGTGCGGGGGGAGAAGTGAACACTGAAGCTTTCTTT	CASSAGGEVNTEAFF
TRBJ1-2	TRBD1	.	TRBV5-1	TGCGCCAGCAGCTTGGCCGGGACAGGGCAGGCCTACACCTTC	CASSLAGTGQAYTF
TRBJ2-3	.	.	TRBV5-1	TGCGCCAGCAGCTCAGACAGGCCTAGCACAGATACGCAGTATTTT	CASSSDRPSTDTQYF
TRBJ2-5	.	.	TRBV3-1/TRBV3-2	TGTGCCAGCAGCCAAGATCGAGAGACCCAGTACTTC	CASSQDRETQYF
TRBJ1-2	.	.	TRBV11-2	TGTGCCAGCAGCCGTGGGGGGAACTATGGCTACACCTTC	CASSRGGNYGYTF
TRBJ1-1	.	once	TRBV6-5	TGTGCCACCGAAACACCACTAGAGGGTAACACTGAAGCTTTCTTT	CATETPLEGNTEAFF
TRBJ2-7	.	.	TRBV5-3	TGTGCCAGAAGTTCGGGTTGGAGCGCCTCCTACGAGCAGTACTTC	CARSSGWSASYEQYF
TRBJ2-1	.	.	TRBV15	TGTGCCACCAGCAGCCTCACCGGGACAGAGCAGTTCTTC	CATSSLTGTEQFF
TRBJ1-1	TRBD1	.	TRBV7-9	TGTGCCAGCAGCTCCGGGGACAGGGGGCGCCGGACTGAAGCTTTCTTT	CASSSGDRGRRTEAFF
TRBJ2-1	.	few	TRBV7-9	TGTGCCAGCAGCTTAGGATCTAGTCGGTCTGGGAATGAGCAGTTCTTC	CASSLGSSRSGNEQFF
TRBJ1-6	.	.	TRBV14	TGTGCCAGCGCACACAAGGGGGGGTTTTCACCCCTCCACTTT	CASAHKGGFSPLHF
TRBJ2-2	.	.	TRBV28	TGTGCCAGCAGTTTAAATCAGGCCGGGGAGCTGTTTTTT	CASSLNQAGELFF
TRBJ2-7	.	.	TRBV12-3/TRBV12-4	TGTGCCAGCAGTTTAAGGTGGGCTTACGAGCAGTACTTC	CASSLRWAYEQYF
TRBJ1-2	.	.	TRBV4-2	TGTGCCAGCAGCCAGTCACCGCCTAAGTCTGAGGGCTACACCTTC	CASSQSPPKSEGYTF
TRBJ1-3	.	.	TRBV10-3	TGTGCCATCAGTGTTGCAGGGTTGAGCTCTGGAAACACCATATATTTT	CAISVAGLSSGNTIYF
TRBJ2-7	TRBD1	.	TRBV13	TGTGCCAGCAGTCGACAGGGGCCCGAGCAGTACTTC	CASSRQGPEQYF
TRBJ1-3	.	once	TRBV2	TGTGCCAGCCTTCAACCTAGGTCTGGAAACACCATATATTTT	CASLQPRSGNTIYF
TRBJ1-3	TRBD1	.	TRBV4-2	TGTGCCAGCAGCCAAGATCTGGGACAGGGAAACACCATATATTTT	CASSQDLGQGNTIYF
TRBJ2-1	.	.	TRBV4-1	TGCGCCAGCAGCCAAGATTGGGAAGCGGGCCCGGTCCCCGGAAATGAGCAGTTCTTC	CASSQDWEAGPVPGNEQFF
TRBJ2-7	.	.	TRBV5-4	TGTGCCAGCAGCAAAGACACAAACTACGAGCAGTACTTC	CASSKDTNYEQYF
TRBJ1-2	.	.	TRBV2	TGTGCCAGCCTGGGGGGAGGGGTGGCCTATGGCTACACCTTC	CASLGGGVAYGYTF
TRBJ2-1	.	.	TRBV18	TGTGCCAGCTCACCTTGGCAGGGGACTGAGCAGTTCTTC	CASSPWQGTEQFF
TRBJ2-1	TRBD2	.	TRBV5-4	TGTGCCAGCAGCTCCCTAGCGGGGGGTCTGGGGGAGCAGTTCTTC	CASSSLAGGLGEQFF